The rows below give T cell receptor beta chains drawn from one sample of a study of cytomegalovirus exposure and HLA in healthy donors. Assay: immunoSEQ multiplex PCR; the TCRdb copy retains only in-frame clones and omits some. The sample lists under 150,000 clones, roughly 76% occurring once. Sequencing input: PBMCs. The receptor set was obtained from a man aged 18 to 30 in good health and CMV-seronegative. CDR3s leave out the opening cysteine and the closing phenylalanine or tryptophan. A D gene is named only where the DNA matches it firmly.

J	D	length	V	CDR3
TRBJ2-7	NA	14	TRBV27	ASSPLLALEPYEQY
TRBJ2-3	NA	13	TRBV6-5	ASSTPRETSDTQY
TRBJ2-7	TRBD2	13	TRBV6-6	ASTPTSGGAYEQY
TRBJ2-5	NA	12	TRBV27	ASRLTGDVETQY
TRBJ2-1	TRBD2	13	TRBV5-5	ASSLEGLAYNEQF
TRBJ1-2	NA	11	TRBV28	ASSSPTLYGYT
TRBJ1-4	NA	14	TRBV19	ASTKPSGFGNEKLF
TRBJ2-1	NA	12	TRBV19	ASSYGGPYNEQF
TRBJ2-1	TRBD1	14	TRBV9	ASSVAGTVTYNEQF
TRBJ2-1	TRBD2	16	TRBV10-1	ASSESIPGLAAYNEQF
NA	NA	11	TRBV30	AWSPGMIYEQY